This paragraph reports one TCR beta chain. The target antigen is unknown. Unique molecular identifiers were built into the TCRbeta library. In TCRdb, the PCR reads were re-called with MiXCR into one record per CDR3 protein. The sample consists of about 500,000 distinct CDR3 sequences, about an eighth of them appearing once. The sample comes from a study of T-cell reconstitution after alpha-beta-depleted transplantation in children. Findings and limits, study-wide: The origin of alpha-beta T cells about two months after transplant was reportedly several hundred expanded graft clones. Some patients owed their high day-60 TCRbeta diversity to surviving recipient T cells and thymic progenitors. Once a year had passed after transplant, T-cell counts and diversity came mostly from newly produced T cells.

V was pared by 6 bases and J by 4 bases, with 11 bases of the junction left unmatched. The CDR3 runs 17 residues. The rearrangement uses TRBV12-3 or TRBV12-4 and TRBJ2-3, with TRBD2 identical over 12 bases. The input for sequencing was PBMCs, mostly from graft donor cells, taken 180 days after TCRalphabeta/CD19-depleted stem cell transplant. The TCR originated in a female patient between 2 and 10 years old who had a stem cell transplant for aplastic anemia, so the T cells may come from the graft donor. CDR3 coding DNA: TGTGCCAGCAGCCCCTTCCCGACTAGCGGGGGTCCAGATACGCAGTATTTT. Its protein is CASSPFPTSGGPDTQYF.